The 4 T cell receptor beta chains listed next were all sequenced from one sample in a study of cytomegalovirus exposure and HLA in healthy donors. PCR was performed using 60 Vbeta and 13 Jbeta primers. Sequenced by immunoSEQ multiplex PCR; TCRdb stores in-frame clones only, minus some. The sample includes approximately 150,000 clones, around 86% seen only once; the top ten take roughly 2.9%. Sequencing was performed on PBMCs. These receptors came from a woman between 25 and 40 years old in good health and CMV-seronegative.

This clone has only a few counts. V gene TRBV5-1 combines with J gene TRBJ2-7, with 8 bases aligning to TRBD1. There are 14 residues in the CDR3. The V and J ends lost 2 bases and 6 bases, in that order; junction bases with no gene match: 7. Germline CDR1 reads SGHRS; CDR2 reads YFSETQ. For the CDR3, the DNA is TGCGCCAGCAGCTTACAGGGGGTCGGTTCCGAGCAGTACTTC. The encoded protein is CASSLQGVGSEQYF.

The chain is built from TRBV9 and TRBJ1-2; perhaps TRBD1 as D (5 bases). This CDR3 has 17 amino acids. V lost 3 bases and J lost 2, with 20 bases in between. Germline CDR1 and CDR2: SGDLS and YYNGEE. CDR3 in DNA: TGTGCCAGCAGCGGGGATGGGGCCTTCGTAGGAAACTATGGCTACACCTTC. Translation: CASSGDGAFVGNYGYTF.

This clone was recorded a few times. J is TRBJ1-4 and V is TRBV5-1, with D maybe TRBD1 (5 bases). V lost 1 base, J lost 5 bases, and 12 bases lay in between. The CDR3 consists of 15 residues. The germline CDR1 and CDR2 sequences are SGHRS and YFSETQ. CDR3 bases: TGCGCCAGCAGCTTGAGATGGGGCGAGAATGAAAAACTGTTTTTT. Protein sequence: CASSLRWGENEKLFF. The full variable domain, completed using reference TRBV5-1 and TRBJ1-4, is KAGVTQTPRYLIKTRGQQVTLSCSPISGHRSVSWYQQTPGQGLQFLFEYFSETQRNKGNFPGRFSGRQFSNSRSEMNVSTLELGDSALYLCASSLRWGENEKLFFGSGTQLSVL.

A single count supports this clone. The chain combines TRBV30 with TRBJ2-1; D perhaps matches TRBD2 (5 bases). The CDR3 loop spans 12 amino acids. The ends were cut back, 6 bases at V and 7 bases at J, with 13 bases in the middle. Germline V gene data show CDR1 as GTSNPN and CDR2 as SVGIG (reference sequence). The CDR3 nucleotides read TGTGCCTGTCGGAGGACGTGGAATGAGCAGTTCTTC. Its protein product is CACRRTWNEQFF.